Each of the 23 T cell receptor beta chains below was sequenced from the same sample in a study of cytomegalovirus exposure and HLA in healthy donors. The study ran its PCR with 60 Vbeta and 13 Jbeta primers. Profiling relied on immunoSEQ multiplex PCR, and the TCRdb table lists in-frame clones only, not all of them. The table lists 170,000 or so clones, roughly 83% of them singletons, with 0.38% in the top ten. The sequenced material came from PBMCs. The source of these receptors is a boy aged 2-9 years in good health and CMV-seronegative.

The chain joins TRBV5-1 to TRBJ2-2; 11 nucleotides agree with TRBD2. V lost 7 bases to trimming and J lost 1 base; unmatched junction nucleotides: 3. The CDR3 covers 15 residues. Germline V gene lookup returns CDR1 SGHRS and CDR2 YFSETQ. The CDR3 sequence: CASAGTSGNTGELFF. The CDR3 DNA sequence: TGCGCCAGCGCCGGGACTAGCGGGAACACCGGGGAGCTGTTTTTT.

This clone is a singleton in its sample. The same CDR3 is also encoded by other DNA sequences in this sample. The V call is TRBV27, the J call TRBJ2-4; 9 positions agree with TRBD2. Trimming at V came to 5 bases and at J to 6 bases, leaving 5 bases not matched to a gene. Per germline, CDR1 MNHEY and CDR2 SMNVEV (reference sequence). This CDR3 contains 14 residues. The DNA of the CDR3 is TGTGCCAGCAGTCTTAGCGGGAGAGGAAACATTCAGTACTTC. It translates to CASSLSGRGNIQYF.

The chain has TRBV12-5 and TRBJ2-7, with D uncertain. This CDR3 is built from 16 residues. V lost 0 bases, J lost 3 bases, and 15 bases lay in between. Germline CDR1 is LGHNT and CDR2 is FRNRAP. The CDR3 DNA is TGTGCTAGTGGTTTGGTACGCGAAACTGCATACTACGAGCAGTACTTC. This sequence encodes CASGLVRETAYYEQYF.

The genes are TRBV25-1 and TRBJ2-5; D possibly corresponds to TRBD1 (6 bases). This CDR3 is 13 amino acids long. The germline gives CDR1 MGHDK, CDR2 SYGVNS. The ends were cut back, 8 bases at V and 4 bases at J, with 14 bases in the middle. DNA of the CDR3: TGTGCCAGCGGACAGAGGAAGATAGAGACCCAGTACTTC. This sequence encodes CASGQRKIETQYF.

The CDR3 bases are TGTGCAAGTCGCTTAGCAGGCCCGGAGCTAACCAGGGGACACTCTGGAAACACCATATATTTT. It is translated as CASRLAGPELTRGHSGNTIYF. The V and J genes are TRBV12-2 and TRBJ1-3; the D call TRBD1 from the table was never checked on the DNA. TRBV12-2 is recorded as a pseudogene. The CDR3 is 21 amino acids.

The chain is built from TRBV12-5 and TRBJ2-2, with TRBD2 matching 11 bases. The CDR3 runs 16 residues. Germline CDR1 reads LGHNT; CDR2 reads FRNRAP. Trimming cost V 5 bases and J 4 bases; bases outside gene matches: 6. The CDR3 region has the DNA TGTGCTAGTGGTCCATCACTAGCGGGAGCCACCGGGGAGCTGTTTTTT. This gives the protein CASGPSLAGATGELFF.

The CDR3 here is CASSDIYQETQYF. CDR3 DNA sequence: TGCGCCAGCAGTGACATTTACCAAGAGACCCAGTACTTC. The chain recombines TRBV10-1 with TRBJ2-5, with no clear D. V was shortened by 3 bases and J by 0 bases, with 5 bases between the two germline ends. Germline CDR1 reads WNHNN; CDR2 reads SYGVQD (reference sequence). CDR3 length: 13 amino acids.

This chain joins TRBV6-1 and TRBJ2-7, with TRBD2 as a possible D gene (6 bases). Germline CDR1 is MNHNS and CDR2 is SASEGT. Trimming stripped 4 bases from V and 0 bases from J, with 10 bases between. CDR3 length: 14 amino acids. The CDR3 region is CASSGRLDSYEQYF. CDR3 sequence (DNA): TGTGCCAGCAGTGGAAGACTAGACTCCTACGAGCAGTACTTC.

The chain combines TRBV4-1 with TRBJ2-1; 8 bases are a match to TRBD2. J gave up 15 bases and V 0 bases, and 10 bases lay outside the gene matches. The CDR3 length is 14 residues. Germline CDR1 and CDR2: MGHRA and YSYEKL. As DNA, the CDR3 is TGCGCCAGCAGCCAAGATTCTCCAAGCGGGAGAGTGTTCTTC. This translates into CASSQDSPSGRVFF.

This chain links TRBV5-1 with TRBJ1-2; TRBD1 aligns across 9 bases. Germline V gene sequence: CDR1 SGHRS, CDR2 YFSETQ. The J segment lost 4 bases and the V segment lost 4 bases, leaving 2 bases of the junction unmatched. The CDR3 is 13 amino acids. The CDR3 here is CASSPDRGYGYTF. The CDR3 DNA sequence: TGCGCCAGCAGCCCGGACAGGGGCTATGGCTACACCTTC. The variable domain in full, completed from reference TRBV5-1 and TRBJ1-2, reads KAGVTQTPRYLIKTRGQQVTLSCSPISGHRSVSWYQQTPGQGLQFLFEYFSETQRNKGNFPGRFSGRQFSNSRSEMNVSTLELGDSALYLCASSPDRGYGYTFGSGTRLTVV.

DNA of the CDR3: TGTGCCAGCAGCTTGGTCGGTAGCGGGAGACACGATACGCAGTATTTT. Residues: CASSLVGSGRHDTQYF. The V call is TRBV5-6, the J call TRBJ2-3; 9 bases are a match to TRBD2. The V and J ends lost 0 bases and 6 bases, in that order; junction bases with no gene match: 8. This CDR3 region has 16 residues. Germline CDR1 and CDR2: SGHDT and YYEEEE.

This sequence joins TRBV10-3 and TRBJ2-7; TRBD2 agrees at 8 bases. CDR1 is ENHRY and CDR2 is SYGVKD in the germline V gene. Trimming removed 0 bases from V and 1 base from J; junction bases left unmatched: 2. CDR3 length: 15 amino acids. This chain's CDR3 is CAISESTGGSYEQYF. CDR3 DNA: TGTGCCATCAGTGAGTCGACGGGAGGGTCCTACGAGCAGTACTTC.

This clone occurred once. The V call is TRBV2, the J call TRBJ1-2; 8 bases are a match to TRBD1. After removal of 6 bases from V and 6 bases from J, the junction contained 9 bases not matched to a gene. The germline CDR1 and CDR2 sequences are SNHLY and FYNNEI. The CDR3 sequence is 14 residues long. This chain's CDR3 is CASSANQGANGYTF. Written as DNA, the CDR3 is TGTGCCAGCAGCGCAAACCAGGGGGCGAATGGCTACACCTTC.

The V and J genes are TRBV7-9 and TRBJ1-3; D possibly corresponds to TRBD1 (5 bases). V was shortened by 2 bases and J by 0 bases, with 20 bases between the two germline ends. Germline V CDR1 and CDR2: SEHNR, FQNEAQ (reference sequence). The CDR3 consists of 19 residues. The CDR3, as DNA: TGTGCCAGCAGCTTATTTAGGACGCGAGACAGTAGCTCTGGAAACACCATATATTTT. Its protein is CASSLFRTRDSSSGNTIYF.

This clone was seen more than once but under ten times. The DNA for the CDR3 is TGTGCCAGTACCGGGACACCAAATCAGCCCCAGCATTTT. Protein product: CASTGTPNQPQHF. The chain joins TRBV6-1 to TRBJ1-5, with a weak D call TRBD1 (6 bases). V was cut by 9 bases and J by 4 bases, with 13 bases left in between. The CDR3 runs 13 residues. CDR1 and CDR2 from the germline V gene are MNHNS and SASEGT.

V is TRBV5-1 and J is TRBJ1-1, with a tentative D call TRBD1 (5 bases). V was clipped by 1 base and J by 3 bases, with 13 bases between them. The CDR3 loop spans 15 amino acids. CDR1 is SGHRS and CDR2 is YFSETQ in the germline V gene. The CDR3 nucleotides read TGCGCCAGCAGCTTGATGGGGGGTGGAGACACTGAAGCTTTCTTT. It translates to CASSLMGGGDTEAFF.

V is TRBV5-1 and J is TRBJ2-2; 13 bases map to TRBD2. This CDR3 has 18 residues. The germline gives CDR1 SGHRS, CDR2 YFSETQ. The J segment lost 7 bases and the V segment lost 4 bases, leaving 13 bases of the junction unmatched. CDR3 nucleotides: TGCGCCAGCAGCCCACTCGGAGGACTAGCGGGAGAGGGCGGGGAGCTGTTTTTT. It encodes CASSPLGGLAGEGGELFF.

The CDR3 coding sequence is TGTGCCAGCAGCTTAGGTAGCCAAGAGACCCAGTACTTC. This gives the protein CASSLGSQETQYF. The rearrangement links TRBV13 to TRBJ2-5, with D unresolved. The CDR3 loop spans 13 amino acids. V was cut by 0 bases and J by 1 base, with 3 bases left in between. Germline V CDR1 and CDR2: PRHDT, FYEKMQ (reference sequence).

The V gene is TRBV7-7, the J gene TRBJ2-1; weak D call: TRBD2 (6 bases). The CDR3 is made up of 16 amino acids. V lost 5 bases to trimming and J lost 2 bases, with 16 bases between them. Germline lookup yields CDR1 SSHAT and CDR2 FNYEAQ (reference sequence). CDR3 amino acids: CASSPHNGGTYNEQFF. CDR3 nucleotides: TGTGCCAGCAGCCCACACAACGGCGGGACCTACAATGAGCAGTTCTTC.

V usage is TRBV7-3 and J usage is TRBJ2-7; 12 bases line up with TRBD1. This CDR3 is 16 amino acids long. With 2 bases clipped from V and 6 bases from J, the junction kept 8 bases outside the gene matches. Germline lookup yields CDR1 SGHTA and CDR2 FQGTGA. As DNA, the CDR3 is TGTGCCAGCAGCTTACATCCGGGACAGGGGGCAGGCGAGCAGTACTTC. Translation: CASSLHPGQGAGEQYF. Full variable domain (remainder filled in from reference TRBV7-3 and TRBJ2-7): GAGVSQTPSNKVTEKGKYVELRCDPISGHTALYWYRQSLGQGPEFLIYFQGTGAADDSGLPNDRFFAVRPEGSVSTLKIQRTERGDSAVYLCASSLHPGQGAGEQYFGPGTRLTVT.

This sequence joins TRBV7-8 and TRBJ1-1; the D gene is possibly TRBD1 (5 bases). Germline V gene data show CDR1 as SGHVS and CDR2 as FQNEAQ. CDR3 length equals 15 residues. Trimming cost V 1 base and J 5 bases, with 14 bases left between them. CDR3 in amino acids: CASSLGAGGSTEAFF. As DNA, the CDR3 is TGTGCCAGCAGCTTAGGCGCCGGGGGGAGTACTGAAGCTTTCTTT. The entire variable domain, with the rest obtained from reference TRBV7-8 and TRBJ1-1, is as follows: GAGVSQSPRYKVAKRGQDVALRCDPISGHVSLFWYQQALGQGPEFLTYFQNEAQLDKSGLPSDRFFAERPEGSVSTLKIQRTQQEDSAVYLCASSLGAGGSTEAFFGQGTRLTVV.

This rearrangement joins TRBV7-9 to TRBJ2-2; the D is unclear. Germline V gene data show CDR1 as SEHNR and CDR2 as FQNEAQ (reference sequence). Trimming left V 5 bases short and J 6 bases short, with 4 bases between. The CDR3 extends over 11 amino acids. In DNA, the CDR3 is TGTGCCAGCAGCCCGGCCGGGGAGCTGTTTTTT. This codes for CASSPAGELFF.

The chain recombines TRBV10-3 with TRBJ1-5; D ambiguous. The germline CDR1 and CDR2 sequences are ENHRY and SYGVKD. V was clipped by 0 bases and J by 4 bases, with 7 bases between them. The CDR3 is 14 amino acids. The CDR3 reads CAISESGENQPQHF. The CDR3 bases are TGTGCCATCAGTGAGTCCGGGGAGAATCAGCCCCAGCATTTT.